These 6 T cell receptor beta chains were all obtained from the same sample, sequenced in a study of human T cells and chemical hapten exposure. Regarding time point: patch test 2, 6 weeks after DPC sensitization. This sample's treatment: therapeutic diphenylcyclopropenone sensitization with weekly scalp DPC. TCRdb fed the RACE reads into MiXCR, producing one record per CDR3 protein. Of more than 110,000 distinct CDR3 sequences listed, around 11% are singletons. The sequencing used whole blood, collected in connection with sensitization to the hapten diphenylcyclopropenone (DPC). These receptors were taken from a woman between 45 and 65 years old with alopecia areata. Some clones in this sample may be carry-over from other donors' samples.

This clonotype has more than one count but fewer than ten. The chain links TRBV28 to TRBJ2-3; D is perhaps TRBD1 or TRBD2 (5 bases each). The CDR3 sequence is 16 residues long. Germline CDR1 and CDR2: MDHEN and SYDVKM. The V and J ends lost 6 bases and 2 bases respectively, with 18 bases between them. CDR3 sequence: CASRTGTRLFTDTQYF. CDR3 coding DNA: TGTGCCAGCAGAACCGGGACCCGGCTTTTCACAGATACGCAGTATTTT. Complete variable domain (other parts from reference TRBV28 and TRBJ2-3): DVKVTQSSRYLVKRTGEKVFLECVQDMDHENMFWYRQDPGLGLRLIYFSYDVKMKEKGDIPEGYSVSREKKERFSLILESASTNQTSMYLCASRTGTRLFTDTQYFGPGTRLTVL.

The chain links TRBV20-1 to TRBJ2-1, with 9 nucleotides matching TRBD2. Looked up from germline, CDR1 is DFQATT and CDR2 is SNEGSKA (reference sequence). J was trimmed by 15 bases and V by 3 bases; bases with no gene match: 18. This CDR3 spans 15 amino acids. For the CDR3, the DNA is TGCAGTGCTAGTCCCGCCGGGACTAGCTCCATTATACGGTTCTTC. This translates into CSASPAGTSSIIRFF.

The chain couples TRBV20-1 to TRBJ2-1; D possibly corresponds to TRBD2 (6 bases). The CDR3 has 14 amino acids. CDR1 DFQATT and CDR2 SNEGSKA come from the germline V gene (reference sequence). V dropped 0 bases and J dropped 9 bases, with 15 bases sitting between them. CDR3 nucleotides: TGCAGTGCTAGAGATAACCAGGGACTTTTTGAGCAGTTCTTC. It translates to CSARDNQGLFEQFF.

The CDR3 DNA is TGTGCCAGCAGCCAAGAACGACAGGGTATCGGGGAGCTGTTTTTT. This gives the protein CASSQERQGIGELFF. This chain joins TRBV3-1 and TRBJ2-2; 7 bases are shared with TRBD1. The CDR3 is 15 amino acids. V lost 0 bases, J lost 7 bases, and 5 bases stayed unmatched. Germline V gene lookup returns CDR1 LGHDT and CDR2 YNNKEL (reference sequence).

DNA of the CDR3: TGCAGCGCAGTCCAGGGACCAAATTCACCCCTCCACTTT. Translation gives CSAVQGPNSPLHF. The chain is built from TRBV20-1 and TRBJ1-6, with D tentatively TRBD1 (5 bases). Germline-derived CDR1 and CDR2 are DFQATT and SNEGSKA (reference sequence). The CDR3 is 13 amino acids.

For this clonotype: Its ends do not fully match the called genes, so a read error is possible. The chain employs TRBV27 and TRBJ2-1; a possible D gene is TRBD2 (6 bases). CDR3 length equals 13 residues. The germline CDR1 and CDR2 sequences are MNHEY and SMNVEV (reference sequence). CDR3 in DNA: TGTGCCAGCAGTTTGGGGGGTTTCAATGAGCAGACCTTC. Its protein is CASSLGGFNEQTF.